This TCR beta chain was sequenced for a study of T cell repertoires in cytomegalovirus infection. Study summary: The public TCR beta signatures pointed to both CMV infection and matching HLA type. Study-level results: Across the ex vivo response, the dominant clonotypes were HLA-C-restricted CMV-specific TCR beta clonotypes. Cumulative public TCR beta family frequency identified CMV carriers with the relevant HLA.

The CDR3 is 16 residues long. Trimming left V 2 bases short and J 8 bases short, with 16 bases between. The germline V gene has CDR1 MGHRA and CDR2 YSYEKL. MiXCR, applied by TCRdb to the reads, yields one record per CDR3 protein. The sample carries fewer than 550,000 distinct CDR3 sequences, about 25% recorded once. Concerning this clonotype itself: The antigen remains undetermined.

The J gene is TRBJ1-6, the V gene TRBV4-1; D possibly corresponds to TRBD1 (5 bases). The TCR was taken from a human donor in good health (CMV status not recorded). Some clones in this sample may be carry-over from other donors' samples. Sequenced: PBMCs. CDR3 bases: TGCGCCAGCAGCCAATTCGGTGAGAGGGGCGATTCACCCCTCCACTTT. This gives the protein CASSQFGERGDSPLHF.